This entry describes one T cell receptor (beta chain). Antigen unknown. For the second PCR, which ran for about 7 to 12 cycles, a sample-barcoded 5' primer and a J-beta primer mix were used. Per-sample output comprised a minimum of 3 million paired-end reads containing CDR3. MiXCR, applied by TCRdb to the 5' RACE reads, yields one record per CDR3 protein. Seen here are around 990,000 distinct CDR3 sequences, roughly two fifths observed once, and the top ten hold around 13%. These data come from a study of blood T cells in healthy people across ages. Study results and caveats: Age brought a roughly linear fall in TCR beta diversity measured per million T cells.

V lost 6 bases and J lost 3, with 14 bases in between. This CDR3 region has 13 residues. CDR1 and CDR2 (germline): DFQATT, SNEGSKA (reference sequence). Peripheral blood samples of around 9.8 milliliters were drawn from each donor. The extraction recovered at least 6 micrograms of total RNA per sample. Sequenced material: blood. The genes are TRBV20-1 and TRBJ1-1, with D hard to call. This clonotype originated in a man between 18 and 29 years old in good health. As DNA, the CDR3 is TGCAGTGCACCCCAGTCCGGGGACACTGAAGCTTTCTTT. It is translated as CSAPQSGDTEAFF.